The rows below give T cell receptor beta chains drawn from one sample of a study of blood T cell repertoires in COVID-19. Using immunoSEQ multiplex PCR, the repertoire was profiled, and TCRdb retains in-frame clones only, with some absent. The table has about 150,000 clones, about 80% seen once. The sample consisted of peripheral blood. The receptors originated from a woman older than 75 with acute or convalescent COVID-19. Both conserved end residues are trimmed from each CDR3. D genes are given only for firm matches. For some rows the clone size is stated as once, few or many, or as a class when expanded; others skip it.

j_call | d_call | clone_size | v_call | cdr3_aa
TRBJ1-4 | - | - | TRBV5-6 | ASSSLSDRGEKLF
TRBJ2-5 | TRBD1 | - | TRBV2 | ASSDRQGKETQY
TRBJ1-5 | - | - | TRBV5-1 | ASRGGHGQPQH
TRBJ1-2 | TRBD1 | - | TRBV7-2 | ASSSGSNTGQTNYGYT
TRBJ1-1 | - | - | TRBV2 | ASSTDRDTEAF
TRBJ1-2 | - | - | TRBV7-9 | ASSFDIPSAGYT
TRBJ2-3 | - | - | TRBV5-1 | ASSRSADTQY
TRBJ1-3 | - | - | TRBV11-2 | ASSLNTPSSGNTIY
TRBJ2-5 | - | - | TRBV27 | ASSAHRKQETQY
TRBJ2-5 | TRBD1 | - | TRBV7-2 | ASRAGGETQY
TRBJ2-5 | TRBD1 | few | TRBV2 | ASRGTQGAGETQY
TRBJ2-1 | TRBD1 | - | TRBV18 | ASSSTGGDEQF
TRBJ1-4 | - | few | TRBV2 | ASSEIPPNEKLF
TRBJ2-7 | TRBD1 | - | TRBV14 | ASSRPGQGIHEQY
TRBJ2-3 | - | once | TRBV9 | ASSAGNSADTQY
TRBJ2-6 | - | - | TRBV3-1/TRBV3-2 | ASSQVYVGANVLT
TRBJ2-2 | - | - | TRBV27 | ASSLLRIQGVTGELF
TRBJ1-2 | - | - | TRBV6-6 | ASMEAPYGYT
TRBJ2-2 | TRBD1 | - | TRBV7-6 | ASKQGAALGTGELF
TRBJ1-6 | - | - | TRBV6-5 | ASSKTGFYNSPLH
TRBJ2-3 | - | - | TRBV18 | ASSPPWDTTDTQY
TRBJ1-2 | - | once | TRBV2 | ASSEAGDYYGYT
TRBJ1-1 | - | - | TRBV19 | ASSIGQQKNTEAF
TRBJ2-7 | TRBD2 | - | TRBV3-1/TRBV3-2 | ASLLAGTYEQY
TRBJ1-2 | - | - | TRBV6-5 | ASSRLGRYGYT
TRBJ1-2 | - | once | TRBV6-5 | ASRPEGGWLGYT
TRBJ2-7 | - | - | TRBV7-2 | ASSTSRGAYYEQY
TRBJ1-3 | TRBD1 | - | TRBV18 | ASSPTGGSSGNTIY
TRBJ1-6 | - | - | TRBV7-9 | ASSLRNSPLH
TRBJ2-7 | TRBD1 | - | TRBV9 | ASSRGQAYEQY
TRBJ2-5 | TRBD1 | - | TRBV6-5 | ASSLSGGSETQY
TRBJ1-4 | - | - | TRBV4-1 | ASSQVGDTSEKLF
TRBJ1-1 | - | few | TRBV5-1 | ATKGTGTMNTEAF
TRBJ1-1 | - | few | TRBV5-6 | ASSLKGRSRTEAF
TRBJ2-7 | TRBD2 | - | TRBV5-1 | ASSTSGGLYEQY
TRBJ2-7 | TRBD1 | - | TRBV27 | ASSLSAGGSYEQY
TRBJ2-7 | TRBD2 | once | TRBV5-1 | ASSFLGSGGTGEY
TRBJ1-1 | - | - | TRBV5-1 | ASSLGAGGGFPEAF
TRBJ2-2 | - | - | TRBV7-2 | ASSLLANTGELF
TRBJ2-2 | TRBD2 | - | TRBV18 | ASSPPGGAGDTGELF
TRBJ1-1 | TRBD1 | few | TRBV14 | ASSQGGTGAMNTEAF
TRBJ2-7 | TRBD1 | - | TRBV7-9 | ASSQTGTGLAYEQY
TRBJ2-5 | TRBD1 | - | TRBV23-1 | ASSQEDRGPQETQY
TRBJ2-5 | - | - | TRBV6-1 | ASSEDNQETQY
TRBJ2-1 | - | - | TRBV7-3 | ASSPTGDSTYNEQF
TRBJ2-7 | TRBD1 | - | TRBV5-1 | ASSLVGQGAYEQY
TRBJ1-4 | - | - | TRBV10-2 | ASRRGINEKLF
TRBJ1-2 | TRBD1 | - | TRBV19 | ASSSRDRAPFNYGYT
TRBJ2-2 | TRBD2 | few | TRBV19 | ASKSGGANTGELF
TRBJ1-2 | TRBD1 | - | TRBV5-1 | ASSLRQGYGYT
TRBJ1-5 | - | - | TRBV6-2/TRBV6-3 | ASSSIVYSNQPQH
TRBJ2-3 | TRBD2 | - | TRBV5-1 | ASSFLLAGGTDTQY
TRBJ1-3 | - | - | TRBV4-1 | ASSQGVTAGQSSGNTIY
TRBJ2-7 | - | - | TRBV5-4 | ASSSLYEQY